This TCR beta chain was recovered during a study of blood T cells in healthy people across ages. Whole-study findings and limits: Significant beta diversity loss was already apparent by age roughly 43, declining roughly linearly. The study lacked donor CMV status, which possibly confounded expanded clonotype changes. TCR beta diversity tracked closely with naive T cell percentage.

PCR was performed a second time for roughly 7 to 11 cycles using a sample-barcoded 5' primer and a J-beta primer mix. Sequencing recovered at least 3 million CDR3-containing paired-end reads from each sample. TCRdb passed the 5' RACE reads through MiXCR, listing each CDR3 protein once. The sample carries about a million distinct CDR3 sequences, 35% to 40% recorded once. This clonotype was counted a few times. As yet, its antigen is unknown. CDR1 and CDR2 (germline): SGHTA, FQGNSA. The CDR3 is 16 amino acids. Between the trimmed V and J ends, which lost 1 base and 5 bases, there was a span of 14 bases. This TCR came from a man in his late teens or twenties in good health. The rearrangement uses TRBV7-2 and TRBJ2-2; D not certain. Source material: blood. As DNA, the CDR3 is TGTGCCAGCAGCTTAGAAGGGTTTGCTACGACCGGGGAGCTGTTTTTT. Translating it yields CASSLEGFATTGELFF.